Listed here are 20 T cell receptor beta chains from one sample, sequenced in a study of OX40 agonist ivuxolimab in advanced cancers. The repertoire was sequenced with immunoSEQ multiplex PCR; TCRdb's copy has only in-frame clones and lacks some. Of more than 80,000 clones listed, 75% to 95% are singletons. Specimen: CD4+ or CD8+ T cells sorted from blood, collected in a trial of the OX40 agonist ivuxolimab. Receptor source: an adult with an advanced solid tumor such as melanoma, head and neck, liver or kidney cancer.

Only one count was recorded for this clone. V usage is TRBV5-1 and J usage is TRBJ2-3; TRBD2 matches 12 bases. The CDR3 consists of 15 residues. The ends lost 4 bases at V and 7 bases at J; junction bases unmatched: 7. Germline V gene data show CDR1 as SGHRS and CDR2 as YFSETQ. CDR3 loop: CASSPTSGSGYTQYF. In nucleotides, the CDR3 is TGCGCCAGCAGCCCGACTAGCGGGAGTGGGTATACGCAGTATTTT.

V and J are TRBV27 and TRBJ1-4, with 7 bases lining up with TRBD1. The CDR3 covers 14 residues. The V and J ends lost 2 bases and 8 bases, in that order; junction bases with no gene match: 5. The germline V gene has CDR1 MNHEY and CDR2 SMNVEV (reference sequence). DNA of the CDR3: TGTGCCAGCAGTTTAGGGCAGGGGGGAGAAAAACTGTTTTTT. Its protein is CASSLGQGGEKLFF.

The chain combines TRBV10-3 with TRBJ1-2; 7 positions match TRBD1. The CDR3 runs 13 residues. Germline V gene lookup returns CDR1 ENHRY and CDR2 SYGVKD. V lost 3 bases and J lost 6; bases outside the gene matches: 4. CDR3 bases: TGTGCCATCAGTGAAAAAGGGGGCGATGGCTACACCTTC. This translates into CAISEKGGDGYTF.

For the CDR3, the DNA is TGTGCCAGCAGGTTACAGGGGGGGAAACCTGAAGCTTTCTTT. Its translation: CASRLQGGKPEAFF. The chain recombines TRBV11-2 with TRBJ1-1; 8 nucleotides agree with TRBD1. CDR1 is SGHAT and CDR2 is FQNNGV in the germline V gene. CDR3 length: 14 amino acids. V dropped 6 bases and J dropped 6; count of bases not matched to a gene: 9.

The chain recombines TRBV4-1 with TRBJ2-1; TRBD2 is a possible D gene (5 bases). Deletions cut 4 bases from V and 0 bases from J, with 16 bases between. The CDR3 is 17 amino acids. Germline CDR1 MGHRA, CDR2 YSYEKL. CDR3 DNA: TGCGCCAGCAGCCTAGGGCTAGCTGCTAGCTCCTACAATGAGCAGTTCTTC. The encoded protein is CASSLGLAASSYNEQFF.

This clone qualifies as medium-sized (0.01 to 0.1%). The J gene is TRBJ1-5, the V gene TRBV19; D might be TRBD1 (5 bases). This CDR3 spans 14 amino acids. Trimming took off 1 base at V and 5 bases at J, with 9 bases between the two ends. In germline, CDR1 is LNHDA, CDR2 SQIVND (reference sequence). CDR3 region: CASSIGEGDQPQHF. CDR3 bases: TGTGCCAGTAGTATAGGTGAAGGGGATCAGCCCCAGCATTTT.

The chain recombines TRBV2 with TRBJ2-2; D may match TRBD1 or TRBD2 (5 bases each). CDR3 size: 16 residues. The V and J ends lost 2 bases and 0 bases respectively, with 10 bases between them. CDR1 and CDR2 from the germline V gene are SNHLY and FYNNEI. The CDR3 nucleotides are TGTGCCAGCAGTGAACAGGGACCAACGAACACCGGGGAGCTGTTTTTT. Translation gives CASSEQGPTNTGELFF.

The chain joins TRBV11-3 to TRBJ2-7; D might be TRBD1 (5 bases). Between the trimmed V and J ends, which lost 7 bases and 5 bases, there was a span of 15 bases. CDR1 is SGHNT, CDR2 YENEEA, per germline. The CDR3 consists of 13 residues. DNA for the CDR3: TGTGCCAGCAAGCAGGGCCCGAGTGACGAGCAGTACTTC. Translated: CASKQGPSDEQYF.

The chain combines TRBV4-2 with TRBJ1-4, with TRBD1 as a possible D gene (5 bases). CDR1 and CDR2 from the germline V gene are LGHNA and YNFKEQ. The CDR3 is made up of 15 amino acids. V was cut by 0 bases and J by 8 bases, with 13 bases left in between. CDR3 in amino acids: CASSQEWGEGEKLFF. CDR3 bases: TGTGCCAGCAGCCAAGAATGGGGCGAAGGAGAAAAACTGTTTTTT.

CDR3 region: CASTPARDSYEQYF. The DNA for the CDR3 is TGTGCCAGCACCCCAGCCCGGGACAGCTACGAGCAGTACTTC. The chain joins TRBV28 to TRBJ2-7; the match to TRBD1 covers 7 bases. V was clipped by 7 bases and J by 3 bases; unmatched bases: 9. CDR3 size: 14 residues. The germline gives CDR1 MDHEN, CDR2 SYDVKM. Together with reference TRBV28 and TRBJ2-7, the CDR3 gives the full variable domain: DVKVTQSSRYLVKRTGEKVFLECVQDMDHENMFWYRQDPGLGLRLIYFSYDVKMKEKGDIPEGYSVSREKKERFSLILESASTNQTSMYLCASTPARDSYEQYFGPGTRLTVT.

V usage is TRBV30 and J usage is TRBJ1-1; TRBD1 might be the D (5 bases). CDR1 GTSNPN and CDR2 SVGIG come from the germline V gene (reference sequence). V was clipped by 0 bases and J by 5 bases, with 22 bases between them. The length of the CDR3 is 17 residues. CDR3 sequence reads: CAWSVRYGTKMRTEAFF. DNA for the CDR3: TGTGCCTGGAGTGTACGTTACGGGACTAAGATGAGGACTGAAGCTTTCTTT.

This rearrangement joins TRBV7-9 to TRBJ2-2; D is uncertain. V was cut by 2 bases and J by 1 base, with 5 bases left in between. There are 14 residues in the CDR3. Germline V lookup: CDR1 SEHNR, CDR2 FQNEAQ (reference sequence). For the CDR3, the DNA is TGTGCCAGCAGCTTAAATGGGAACACCGGGGAGCTGTTTTTT. Its protein product is CASSLNGNTGELFF.

This rearrangement joins TRBV19 to TRBJ1-1; D remains unclear. The germline CDR1 and CDR2 sequences are LNHDA and SQIVND (reference sequence). This CDR3 region has 14 residues. Between the trimmed V and J ends, which lost 3 bases and 4 bases, there was a span of 12 bases. CDR3 sequence: CASSIREGGTEAFF. The CDR3 DNA reads as TGTGCCAGTAGTATCCGGGAGGGAGGCACTGAAGCTTTCTTT.

The chain couples TRBV28 to TRBJ2-7; 13 nucleotides line up with TRBD2. Trimming removed 6 bases from V and 0 bases from J; junction bases left unmatched: 20. The V gene's germline CDR1 is MDHEN and CDR2 SYDVKM. This CDR3 has 21 residues. CDR3 sequence reads: CASSPPGLAGMGSRSSYEQYF. The CDR3 coding sequence is TGTGCCAGCAGCCCTCCGGGACTAGCGGGGATGGGTAGCCGAAGCTCCTACGAGCAGTACTTC.

This chain joins TRBV25-1 and TRBJ1-6; weak D call: TRBD1 (6 bases). V was clipped by 5 bases and J by 7 bases, with 18 bases between them. Germline values: CDR1 MGHDK, CDR2 SYGVNS. CDR3 length: 16 amino acids. As DNA, the CDR3 is TGTGCCAGCAGTTTCCTGGACAGTATATCCAATTCACCCCTCCACTTT. This translates into CASSFLDSISNSPLHF.

This chain uses TRBV10-2 with TRBJ2-7; D uncertain. The V end was cut by 1 base, the J end by 3 bases, with 1 base between. The germline gives CDR1 WSHSY, CDR2 SAAADI. The CDR3 is 11 amino acids. The CDR3 DNA reads as TGCGCCAGCAGTGAGTACTACGAGCAGTACTTC. It is translated as CASSEYYEQYF.

V gene TRBV27 combines with J gene TRBJ1-1; no clear D. The germline V and J ends were trimmed by 8 bases and 2 bases, with 9 bases remaining between them. Germline-derived CDR1 and CDR2 are MNHEY and SMNVEV (reference sequence). CDR3 length: 12 residues. This CDR3 reads CASSTANTEAFF. CDR3 coding DNA: TGTGCCAGCTCAACAGCAAACACTGAAGCTTTCTTT.

This chain links TRBV27 with TRBJ1-1; no reliable D call. Trimming took 5 bases from V and 7 from J, leaving 23 bases between them. Germline loops: CDR1 MNHEY, CDR2 SMNVEV (reference sequence). The CDR3 sequence is 16 residues long. CDR3 sequence reads: CASSRPGVLGVSEAFF. CDR3 nucleotides: TGTGCCAGCAGTCGGCCCGGGGTCCTAGGCGTAAGTGAAGCTTTCTTT.

This rearrangement joins TRBV27 to TRBJ2-7; the D is unclear. CDR1 and CDR2 (germline): MNHEY, SMNVEV (reference sequence). The V end lost 2 bases, the J end lost 3 bases, and 5 bases lay between the germline ends. This CDR3 has 12 residues. CDR3 sequence reads: CASSLPVYEQYF. The CDR3 DNA sequence: TGTGCCAGCAGTTTACCCGTCTACGAGCAGTACTTC.

The V call is TRBV14, the J call TRBJ2-3; D may correspond to TRBD1 or TRBD2 (5 bases each). The CDR3 spans 12 residues. CDR1 is SGHDN, CDR2 FVKESK, per germline. V was trimmed by 5 bases and J by 5 bases, leaving 8 bases between them. The CDR3 region is CASSWGRDTQYF. As DNA, the CDR3 is TGTGCCAGCAGCTGGGGGAGAGATACGCAGTATTTT.